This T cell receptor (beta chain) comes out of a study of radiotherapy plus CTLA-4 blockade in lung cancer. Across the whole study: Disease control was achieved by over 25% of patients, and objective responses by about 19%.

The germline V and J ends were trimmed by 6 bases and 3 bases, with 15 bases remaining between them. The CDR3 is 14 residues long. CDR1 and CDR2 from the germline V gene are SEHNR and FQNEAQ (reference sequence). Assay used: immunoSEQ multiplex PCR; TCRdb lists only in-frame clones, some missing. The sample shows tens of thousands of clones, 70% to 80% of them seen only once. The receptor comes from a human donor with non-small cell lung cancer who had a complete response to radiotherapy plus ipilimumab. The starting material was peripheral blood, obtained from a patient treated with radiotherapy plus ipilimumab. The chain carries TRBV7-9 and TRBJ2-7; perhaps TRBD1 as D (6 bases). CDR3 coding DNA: TGTGCCAGCAGTCTTAGTGAAGGGGGCTACGAGCAGTACTTC. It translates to CASSLSEGGYEQYF.